This is a list of T cell receptor beta chains from one sample in a study of siplizumab effects on memory and regulatory T cells. Method: immunoSEQ multiplex PCR; TCRdb's copy keeps in-frame clones and lacks some. The table has over 90,000 clones, 90% to 95% seen once. Material for sequencing was CD4+ T cells sorted from blood. The receptors here all came from a human donor in good health. Each CDR3 is given with its conserved first and last residue. The D gene is left open where the match is weak. Only some rows state a clone size, as once, few, many or a class for expanded clones.

D	size	J	V	DNA	CDR3
NA	few	TRBJ1-2	TRBV5-1	TGCGCCAGCAGCTGGGGTAGTAGAGATGGCTACACCTTC	CASSWGSRDGYTF
NA	NA	TRBJ2-2	TRBV19	TGTGCCAGTAGTCCATGGACCGACACCGGGGAGCTGTTTTTT	CASSPWTDTGELFF
TRBD1	NA	TRBJ1-5	TRBV27	TGTGCCAGCAGTTGGACAGGGGATCTAAGTCAGCCCCAGCATTTT	CASSWTGDLSQPQHF
NA	NA	TRBJ2-7	TRBV5-1	TGCGCCAGCAGCTTGGCCGCGACCCCCCACGAGCAGTACTTC	CASSLAATPHEQYF
NA	NA	TRBJ2-5	TRBV15	TGTGCCACCAGCAGAAAACAGGGTTGGGAGACCCAGTACTTC	CATSRKQGWETQYF
NA	NA	TRBJ2-7	TRBV6-1	TGTGCCAGCAGTATAACAGGGTTAGGATCCTACGAGCAGTACTTC	CASSITGLGSYEQYF
NA	NA	TRBJ2-7	TRBV7-9	TGTGCCAGCAGCTTAGATTACCACGAGCAGTACTTC	CASSLDYHEQYF
NA	NA	TRBJ2-3	TRBV7-9	TGTGCCAGCAGCTTAGGCGGGACCAACACAGATACGCAGTATTTT	CASSLGGTNTDTQYF
NA	NA	TRBJ2-5	TRBV6-5	TGTGCCAGCAGTTGGTCGGCCAGCCAGGTGCAGTACTTC	CASSWSASQVQYF
NA	NA	TRBJ2-1	TRBV5-4	TGTGCCAGCAGCTTGGTGGGTCTTTTTTACAATGAGCAGTTCTTC	CASSLVGLFYNEQFF
NA	NA	TRBJ1-3	TRBV28	TGTGCCAGCAGTTTAGGGAACGTGGCTGGAAACACCATATATTTT	CASSLGNVAGNTIYF
NA	NA	TRBJ2-3	TRBV28	TGTGCCAGCAGTTTCAACCGGGCAGATACGCAGTATTTT	CASSFNRADTQYF
NA	NA	TRBJ1-3	TRBV19	TGTGCCAGTAGTCCTCTCAGCTCTGGAAACACCATATATTTT	CASSPLSSGNTIYF
NA	NA	TRBJ2-2	TRBV11-2	TGTGCCAGCAGCCGTACGAGGGGGAACACCGGGGAGCTGTTTTTT	CASSRTRGNTGELFF
NA	NA	TRBJ2-5	TRBV27	TGTGCCAGCAGTTCCCACACCTTTAGCGGAAAAGAGACCCAGTACTTC	CASSSHTFSGKETQYF
NA	NA	TRBJ1-4	TRBV15	TGTGCCACCAGCAAAGAGGGGAGCCGTGCAACTAATGAAAAACTGTTTTTT	CATSKEGSRATNEKLFF
TRBD1	NA	TRBJ1-2	TRBV5-4	TGTGCCAGCAAGGTGTCAGGGGGATCTAGGTATGGCTACACCTTC	CASKVSGGSRYGYTF
NA	few	TRBJ1-1	TRBV29-1	TGCAGCGTTGAGGCAGGGAACACTGAAGCTTTCTTT	CSVEAGNTEAFF